This TCR beta chain emerged from a study of T cell repertoires in cytomegalovirus infection. About the research overall: Through public TCR beta signatures, both CMV infection and matching HLA type were indicated. Study-wide results and caveats: Of the TCR beta families, the public ones yielded a cumulative frequency that identified carriers of CMV plus the relevant HLA. The study found HLA-C-restricted CMV-specific TCR beta clonotypes dominating the ex vivo response.

This clonotype was detected many times. Antigen unknown. TCRdb reprocessed the reads with MiXCR, giving one entry per CDR3 protein. This table has approximately 200,000 distinct CDR3 sequences, 22% appearing once. Looked up from germline, CDR1 is SGHVS and CDR2 is FQNEAQ. Germline trimming cut 5 bases from V and 1 base from J; bases unmatched to any gene: 12. This CDR3 is built from 17 residues. The clonotype comes from a human donor in good health (CMV status not recorded). Some clones in this sample may be carry-over from other donors' samples. Source material: CD8+ T cells from PBMCs. This chain links TRBV7-8 with TRBJ2-7; the match to TRBD1 covers 9 bases. CDR3 loop: CASSPLGTTGGSYEQYF. CDR3 DNA sequence: TGTGCCAGCAGCCCCCTGGGGACGACAGGGGGGTCCTACGAGCAGTACTTC.